This TCR beta chain comes out of a study of tissue T cells after allogeneic stem cell transplantation. Germline V lookup: CDR1 SGHDT, CDR2 YYEEEE. The junction had 4 bases not matched to a gene; V was cut back by 0 bases and J by 2 bases. The CDR3 totals 15 residues. TCRdb's copy holds only in-frame clones and misses some; the assay was immunoSEQ multiplex PCR. This sample has roughly 10,000 clones, with approximately 57% found just once. This material consisted of tissue from the jejunum, taken at autopsy. The V call is TRBV5-6, the J call TRBJ2-7; 8 bases match TRBD2. This clonotype originated in a woman aged 18 to 55 with breast cancer. In DNA form, the CDR3 reads TGTGCCAGCAGCTTGGTAGCGGGGTCCCCCTACGAGCAGTACTTC. Amino acids: CASSLVAGSPYEQYF.